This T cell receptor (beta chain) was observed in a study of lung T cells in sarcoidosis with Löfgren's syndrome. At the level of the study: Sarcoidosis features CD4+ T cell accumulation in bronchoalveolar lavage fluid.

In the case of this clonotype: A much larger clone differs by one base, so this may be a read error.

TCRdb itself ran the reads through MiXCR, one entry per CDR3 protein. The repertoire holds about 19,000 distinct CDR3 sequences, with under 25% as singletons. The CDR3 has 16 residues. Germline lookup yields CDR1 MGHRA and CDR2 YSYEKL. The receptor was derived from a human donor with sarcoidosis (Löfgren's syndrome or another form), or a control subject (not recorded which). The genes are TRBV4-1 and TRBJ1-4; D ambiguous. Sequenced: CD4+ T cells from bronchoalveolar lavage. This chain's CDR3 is CASSQAAKTTNEKLFF. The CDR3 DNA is TGTGCCAGCAGCCAAGCGGCGAAAACAACTAATGAAAAACTGTTTTTT.